The clone carrying this TCR beta chain was detected only a few times. Its specificity is not known. The study treated chemo-refractory metastatic non-small-cell lung cancer patients with focal radiation plus ipilimumab CTLA-4 blockade. The sample is drawn from a study of radiotherapy plus CTLA-4 blockade in lung cancer. Overall study findings and caveats: Tumor-origin TCR clones grew in blood after radiotherapy plus ipilimumab.

V was pared by 3 bases and J by 0 bases, with 9 bases of the junction left unmatched. The CDR3 has 17 residues. Germline assignment: CDR1 SGDLS and CDR2 YYNGEE. Assay used: immunoSEQ multiplex PCR; TCRdb lists only in-frame clones, some missing. The sample shows about 38,000 clones, about three quarters of them seen only once. The rearrangement links TRBV9 to TRBJ2-1, with 7 bases lining up with TRBD2. This TCR came from a human donor with non-small cell lung cancer who had stable disease on radiotherapy plus ipilimumab. The sample in question was peripheral blood, obtained from a patient treated with radiotherapy plus ipilimumab. The CDR3 region is CASSGRFSGPSYNEQFF. The CDR3 DNA reads as TGTGCCAGCAGCGGGCGATTTAGCGGGCCCTCCTACAATGAGCAGTTCTTC.